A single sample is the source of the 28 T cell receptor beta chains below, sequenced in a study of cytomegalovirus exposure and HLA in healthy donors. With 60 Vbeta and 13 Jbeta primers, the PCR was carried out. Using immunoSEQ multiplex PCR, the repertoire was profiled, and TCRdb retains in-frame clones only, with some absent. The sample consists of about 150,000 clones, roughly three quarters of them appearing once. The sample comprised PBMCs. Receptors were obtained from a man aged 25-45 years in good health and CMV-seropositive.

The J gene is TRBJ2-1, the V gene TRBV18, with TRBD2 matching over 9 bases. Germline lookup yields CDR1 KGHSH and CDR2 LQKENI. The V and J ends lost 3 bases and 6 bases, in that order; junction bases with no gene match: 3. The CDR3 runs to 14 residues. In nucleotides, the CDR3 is TGTGCCAGCTCACCGAAGACTAGCGGCAATGAGCAGTTCTTC. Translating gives CASSPKTSGNEQFF. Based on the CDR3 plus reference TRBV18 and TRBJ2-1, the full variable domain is NAGVMQNPRHLVRRRGQEARLRCSPMKGHSHVYWYRQLPEEGLKFMVYLQKENIIDESGMPKERFSAEFPKEGPSILRIQQVVRGDSAAYFCASSPKTSGNEQFFGPGTRLTVL.

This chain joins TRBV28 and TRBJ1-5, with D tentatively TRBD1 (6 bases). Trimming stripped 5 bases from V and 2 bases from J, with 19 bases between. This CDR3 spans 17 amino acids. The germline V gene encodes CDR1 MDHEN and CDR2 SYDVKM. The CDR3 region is CASSLTTGPRGNQPQHF. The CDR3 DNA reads TGTGCCAGCAGTCTTACGACAGGTCCCAGGGGCAATCAGCCCCAGCATTTT.

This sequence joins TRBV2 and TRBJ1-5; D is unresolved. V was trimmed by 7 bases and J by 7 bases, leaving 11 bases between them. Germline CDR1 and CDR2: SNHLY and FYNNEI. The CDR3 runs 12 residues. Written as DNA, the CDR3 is TGTGCCAGCACGCTTAACGGGCAGCCCCAGCATTTT. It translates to CASTLNGQPQHF.

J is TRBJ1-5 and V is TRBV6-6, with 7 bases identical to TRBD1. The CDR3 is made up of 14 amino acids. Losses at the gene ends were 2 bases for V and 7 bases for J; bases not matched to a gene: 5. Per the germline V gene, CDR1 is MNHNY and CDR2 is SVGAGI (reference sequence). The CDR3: CASSYKGADQPQHF. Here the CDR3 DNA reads TGTGCCAGCAGTTACAAGGGGGCGGACCAGCCCCAGCATTTT.

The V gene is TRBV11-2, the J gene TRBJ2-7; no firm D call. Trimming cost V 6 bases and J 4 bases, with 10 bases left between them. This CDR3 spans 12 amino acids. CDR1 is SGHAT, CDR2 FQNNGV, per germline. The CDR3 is CASSPSQYEQYF. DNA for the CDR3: TGTGCCAGCAGTCCGAGCCAATACGAGCAGTACTTC.

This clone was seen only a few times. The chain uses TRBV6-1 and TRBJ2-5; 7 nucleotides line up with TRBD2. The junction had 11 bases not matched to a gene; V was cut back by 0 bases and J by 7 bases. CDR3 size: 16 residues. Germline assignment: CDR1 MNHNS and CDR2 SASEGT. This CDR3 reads CASSEAGRVGPGTQYF. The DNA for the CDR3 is TGTGCCAGCAGTGAAGCTGGGAGGGTAGGACCAGGGACCCAGTACTTC.

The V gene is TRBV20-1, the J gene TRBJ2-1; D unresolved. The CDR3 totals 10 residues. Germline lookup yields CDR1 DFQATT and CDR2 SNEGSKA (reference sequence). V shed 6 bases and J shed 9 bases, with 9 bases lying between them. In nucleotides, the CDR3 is TGCAGTGCCGTCCTCGGTGAGCAGTTCTTC. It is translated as CSAVLGEQFF.

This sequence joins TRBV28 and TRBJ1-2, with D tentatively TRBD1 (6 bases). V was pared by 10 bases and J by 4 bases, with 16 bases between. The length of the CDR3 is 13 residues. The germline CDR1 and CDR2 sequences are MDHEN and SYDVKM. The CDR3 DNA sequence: TGTGCCACCGGAAGAGGGGGGGCCTATGGCTACACCTTC. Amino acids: CATGRGGAYGYTF.

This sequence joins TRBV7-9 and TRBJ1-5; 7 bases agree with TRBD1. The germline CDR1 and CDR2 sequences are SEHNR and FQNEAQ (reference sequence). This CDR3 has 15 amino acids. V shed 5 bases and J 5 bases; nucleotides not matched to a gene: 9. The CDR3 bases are TGTGCCAGCAGCCCCCTAGGGGGCATCGATCAGCCCCAGCATTTT. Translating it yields CASSPLGGIDQPQHF. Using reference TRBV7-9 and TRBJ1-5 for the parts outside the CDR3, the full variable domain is DTGVSQNPRHKITKRGQNVTFRCDPISEHNRLYWYRQTLGQGPEFLTYFQNEAQLEKSRLLSDRFSAERPKGSFSTLEIQRTEQGDSAMYLCASSPLGGIDQPQHFGDGTRLSIL.

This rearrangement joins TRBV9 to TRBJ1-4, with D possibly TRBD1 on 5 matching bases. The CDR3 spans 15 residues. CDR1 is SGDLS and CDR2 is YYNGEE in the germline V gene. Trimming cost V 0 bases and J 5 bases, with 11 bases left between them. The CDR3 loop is CASSVETVGNEKLFF. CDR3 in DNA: TGTGCCAGCAGCGTAGAGACAGTAGGGAATGAAAAACTGTTTTTT.

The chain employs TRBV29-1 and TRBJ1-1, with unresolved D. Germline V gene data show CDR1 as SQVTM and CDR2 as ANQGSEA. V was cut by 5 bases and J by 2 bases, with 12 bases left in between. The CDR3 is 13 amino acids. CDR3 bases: TGCAGCGTTAGTGAGCAAACTAACACTGAAGCTTTCTTT. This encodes CSVSEQTNTEAFF.

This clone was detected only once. The CDR3 is CASRTGYTEAFF. The DNA for the CDR3 is TGTGCCAGCAGAACAGGTTACACTGAAGCTTTCTTT. J is TRBJ1-1 and V is TRBV6-6; D might be TRBD1 (5 bases). Between the trimmed V and J ends, which lost 6 bases and 3 bases, there was a span of 8 bases. The germline V gene has CDR1 MNHNY and CDR2 SVGAGI (reference sequence). The CDR3 sequence is 12 residues long.

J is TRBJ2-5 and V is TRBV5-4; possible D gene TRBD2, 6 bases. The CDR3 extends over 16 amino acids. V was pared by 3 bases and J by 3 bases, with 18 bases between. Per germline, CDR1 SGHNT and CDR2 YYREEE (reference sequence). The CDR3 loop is CASSWTPEAGKETQYF. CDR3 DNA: TGTGCCAGCAGCTGGACCCCGGAGGCGGGGAAAGAGACCCAGTACTTC.

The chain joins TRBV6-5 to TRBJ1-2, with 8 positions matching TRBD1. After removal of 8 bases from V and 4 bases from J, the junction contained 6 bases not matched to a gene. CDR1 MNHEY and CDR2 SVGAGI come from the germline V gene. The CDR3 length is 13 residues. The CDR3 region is CASVDREFYGYTF. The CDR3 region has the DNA TGTGCCAGCGTGGACAGGGAATTCTATGGCTACACCTTC.

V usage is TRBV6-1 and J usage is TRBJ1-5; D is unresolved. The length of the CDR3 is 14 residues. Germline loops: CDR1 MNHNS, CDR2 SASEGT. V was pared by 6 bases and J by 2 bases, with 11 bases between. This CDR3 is CASSSYGGNQPQHF. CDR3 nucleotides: TGTGCCAGCAGCTCCTACGGGGGCAATCAGCCCCAGCATTTT.

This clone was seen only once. CDR3: CASVDTTTYYGYTF. DNA for the CDR3: TGTGCTAGTGTCGACACAACCACATACTATGGCTACACCTTC. This chain links TRBV12-5 with TRBJ1-2; D is uncertain. V dropped 7 bases and J dropped 3 bases, with 15 bases sitting between them. Germline lookup yields CDR1 LGHNT and CDR2 FRNRAP. This CDR3 spans 14 amino acids.

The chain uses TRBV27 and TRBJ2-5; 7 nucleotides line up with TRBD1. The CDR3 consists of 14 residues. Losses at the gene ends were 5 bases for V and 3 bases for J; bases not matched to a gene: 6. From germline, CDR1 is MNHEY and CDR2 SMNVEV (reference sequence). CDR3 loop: CASSNYDREETQYF. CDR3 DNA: TGTGCCAGCAGTAACTACGACAGGGAAGAGACCCAGTACTTC.

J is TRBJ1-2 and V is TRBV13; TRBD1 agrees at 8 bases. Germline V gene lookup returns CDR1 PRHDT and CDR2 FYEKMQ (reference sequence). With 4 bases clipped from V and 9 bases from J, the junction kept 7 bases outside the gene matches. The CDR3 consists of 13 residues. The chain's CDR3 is CASSSGQASSYTF. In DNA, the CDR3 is TGTGCCAGCAGCTCGGGACAGGCTTCTAGCTACACCTTC.

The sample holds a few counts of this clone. The DNA of the CDR3 is TGTGCCAGCAGCCCGTTTGCGGGGATCCAAGAGACCCAGTACTTC. Protein: CASSPFAGIQETQYF. The chain uses TRBV7-2 and TRBJ2-5, with D possibly being TRBD2 (6 bases). The CDR3 has 15 amino acids. Germline values: CDR1 SGHTA, CDR2 FQGNSA. The germline V and J ends were trimmed by 5 bases and 1 base, with 14 bases remaining between them. Together with reference TRBV7-2 and TRBJ2-5, the CDR3 gives the full variable domain: GAGVSQSPSNKVTEKGKDVELRCDPISGHTALYWYRQSLGQGLEFLIYFQGNSAPDKSGLPSDRFSAERTGGSVSTLTIQRTQQEDSAVYLCASSPFAGIQETQYFGPGTRLLVL.

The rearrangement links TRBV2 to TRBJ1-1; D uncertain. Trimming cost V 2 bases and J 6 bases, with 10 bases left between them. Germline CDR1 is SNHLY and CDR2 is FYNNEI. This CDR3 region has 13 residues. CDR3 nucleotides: TGTGCCAGCAGTGAATGGGGAGGGTCTGAAGCTTTCTTT. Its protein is CASSEWGGSEAFF.

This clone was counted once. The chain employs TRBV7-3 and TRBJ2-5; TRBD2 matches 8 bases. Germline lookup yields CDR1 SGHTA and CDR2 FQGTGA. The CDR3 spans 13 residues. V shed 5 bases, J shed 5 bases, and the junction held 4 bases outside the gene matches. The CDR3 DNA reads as TGTGCCAGCAGCCGGGGACTAGGGGAGACCCAGTACTTC. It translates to CASSRGLGETQYF.

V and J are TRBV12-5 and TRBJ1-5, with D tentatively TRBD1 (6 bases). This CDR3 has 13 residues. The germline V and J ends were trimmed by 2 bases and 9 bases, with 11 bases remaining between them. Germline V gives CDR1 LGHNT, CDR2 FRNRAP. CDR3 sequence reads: CASGLTGPGPQHF. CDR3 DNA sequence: TGTGCTAGTGGTTTGACAGGGCCAGGGCCCCAGCATTTT.

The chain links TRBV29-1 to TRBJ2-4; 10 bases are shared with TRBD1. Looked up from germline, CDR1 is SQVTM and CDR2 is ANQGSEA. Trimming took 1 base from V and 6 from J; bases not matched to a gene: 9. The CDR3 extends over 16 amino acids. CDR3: CSVEGDRGLLGNIQYF. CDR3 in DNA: TGCAGCGTTGAAGGAGACAGGGGGCTTTTGGGAAACATTCAGTACTTC.

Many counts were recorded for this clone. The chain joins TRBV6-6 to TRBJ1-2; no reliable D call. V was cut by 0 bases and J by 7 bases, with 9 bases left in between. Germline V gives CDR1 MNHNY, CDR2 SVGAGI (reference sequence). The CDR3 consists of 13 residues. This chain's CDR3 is CASSYSAEGGYTF. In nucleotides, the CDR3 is TGTGCCAGCAGTTACTCGGCGGAGGGTGGCTACACCTTC.

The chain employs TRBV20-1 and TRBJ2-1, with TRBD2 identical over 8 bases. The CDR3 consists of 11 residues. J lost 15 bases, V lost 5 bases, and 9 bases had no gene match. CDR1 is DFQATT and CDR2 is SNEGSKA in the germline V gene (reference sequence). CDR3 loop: CSASPAGGGFF. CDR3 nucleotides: TGCAGTGCTTCCCCCGCGGGGGGCGGGTTCTTC.

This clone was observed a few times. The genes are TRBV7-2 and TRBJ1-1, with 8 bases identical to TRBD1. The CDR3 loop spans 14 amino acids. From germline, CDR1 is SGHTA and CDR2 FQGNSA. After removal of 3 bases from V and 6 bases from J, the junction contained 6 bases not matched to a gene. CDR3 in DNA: TGTGCCAGCAGCTTCGGACAGGGTGGCGCTGAAGCTTTCTTT. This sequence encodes CASSFGQGGAEAFF.

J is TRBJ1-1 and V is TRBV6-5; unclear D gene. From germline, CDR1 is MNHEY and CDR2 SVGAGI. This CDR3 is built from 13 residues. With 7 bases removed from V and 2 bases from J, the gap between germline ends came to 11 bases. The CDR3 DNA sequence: TGTGCCAGCAACACCAGACTTAACACTGAAGCTTTCTTT. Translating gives CASNTRLNTEAFF.

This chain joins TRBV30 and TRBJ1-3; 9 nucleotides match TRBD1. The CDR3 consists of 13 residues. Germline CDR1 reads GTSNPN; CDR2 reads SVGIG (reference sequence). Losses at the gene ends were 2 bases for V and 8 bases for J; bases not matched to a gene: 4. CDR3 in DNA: TGTGCCTGGAGTTGGACAGGGGTAGACACCATATATTTT. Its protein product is CAWSWTGVDTIYF.